The clone carrying this TCR beta chain was seen more than once but under ten times. The antigen remains undetermined. A read error is possible here, since a much larger clone lies one base away. Mouse gene names and germline throughout. The CDR3 end lies 4 residues beyond the end of the read and is filled in from the germline J gene. Other DNA sequences in the sample encode the same CDR3. The data belong to a study of CD8+ T cells in alopecia areata. Study-wide results and limits: The study found higher clonality in lesional than normal scalp, especially in alopecia totalis/universalis.

Sequencing relied on a cDNA template that was reverse transcribed from extracted RNA. Here immunoSEQ multiplex PCR was the method, and the copy in TCRdb shows in-frame clones only, minus some. The sample has around 300,000 clones, none seen only once. Combined cutaneous lymph node cells underwent sorting by CD4, CD8alpha, NKG2D, NKG2ACE and additional markers. The CDR3 is 15 amino acids. Germline CDR1 and CDR2: GKSSPN and SITVG. Trimming cost V 3 bases and J 0 bases; bases outside gene matches: 3. This receptor was identified in a C3H/HeJ mouse with alopecia areata. Strain MHC haplotype: H2-k. This chain joins TRBV31 and TRBJ2-3; 10 nucleotides match TRBD2. The sequenced material came from CD4+ T cells sorted from a lymph node. The CDR3 region is CAWSPGLGSAETLYF. The CDR3 bases that were read are TGTGCCTGGAGCCCGGGACTGGGGAGTGCAGAA.